This T cell receptor (beta chain) appears in the sequencing data of a study of T cells in Graves' hyperthyroidism and ophthalmopathy. In the study overall: Peripheral blood collection took place at initial diagnosis, before any treatment. Study observations and caveats: Ophthalmopathy stood apart from stable hyperthyroidism in a 13 V-J model.

Germline loops: CDR1 KGHDR, CDR2 SFDVKD. This CDR3 is built from 14 residues. Trimming took 11 bases from V and 3 from J; bases not matched to a gene: 6. As to this clonotype: As yet, its antigen is unknown.

TCR beta CDR3 regions were amplified from RNA transcripts. The HTBI primer set served for first-round RT-PCR of the TCR CDR3. From the multiplex PCR reads, TCRdb called clonotypes with MiXCR, one entry per CDR3 protein. The sample has about 840,000 distinct CDR3 sequences; 38% are singletons. The V call is TRBV24-1, the J call TRBJ2-6; TRBD1 aligns across 7 bases. The source is a man between 18 and 35 years old with Graves' hyperthyroidism. Specimen: blood. The CDR3, as DNA: TGTGCCAGCATGACAGGGAGTGGGGCCAACGTCCTGACTTTC. It encodes CASMTGSGANVLTF.